A selection of T cell receptor beta chains follows, all from one sample in a study of beta chain bispecific antibodies for T cell cancers. TCRdb re-analysed the 5' RACE reads in MiXCR, keeping a single row per CDR3 protein. The table lists roughly 15,000 distinct CDR3 sequences, less than 2.5% of them singletons, with less than 9% in the top ten. These receptors are not linked to any known antigen. Input material: healthy donor T cells cultured with leukemia cells. These TCRs come from a human donor in good health. Some clones in this sample may be carry-over from other donors' samples. CDR3s leave out the opening cysteine and the closing phenylalanine or tryptophan. Each record gives: V gene, clone size, J gene, CDR3 protein. For some rows the clone size is stated as once, few or many, or as a class when expanded; others skip it.

v_gene: TRBV27; abundance: many; j_gene: TRBJ1-5; CDR3aa: ASSLGTASNQPQH
v_gene: TRBV5-4; abundance: many; j_gene: TRBJ2-2; CDR3aa: ASSAPTGELF
v_gene: TRBV2; abundance: many; j_gene: TRBJ2-2; CDR3aa: ASTGAAGEIAGELF
v_gene: TRBV6-5; abundance: -; j_gene: TRBJ1-1; CDR3aa: ASSYGTGNTEAF
v_gene: TRBV19; abundance: medium-sized; j_gene: TRBJ2-1; CDR3aa: ASSIYYFGTSGGGSYNEQF
v_gene: TRBV14; abundance: many; j_gene: TRBJ2-1; CDR3aa: ASSQVNRGNEQF
v_gene: TRBV7-9; abundance: few; j_gene: TRBJ1-3; CDR3aa: ASSMPGQGVPSGNTIY
v_gene: TRBV6-5; abundance: many; j_gene: TRBJ1-1; CDR3aa: ASSPQRAAFQNTEAF
v_gene: TRBV13; abundance: many; j_gene: TRBJ2-1; CDR3aa: ASTPPGGPDEQF
v_gene: TRBV3-1; abundance: many; j_gene: TRBJ2-1; CDR3aa: ASSLGLAGGFEQF
v_gene: TRBV5-1; abundance: many; j_gene: TRBJ1-1; CDR3aa: ASSSSNTEAF
v_gene: TRBV2; abundance: many; j_gene: TRBJ1-1; CDR3aa: ASSVGVITTEAF
v_gene: TRBV30; abundance: many; j_gene: TRBJ1-1; CDR3aa: AWSVRFQRTEAF
v_gene: TRBV7-2; abundance: few; j_gene: TRBJ2-5; CDR3aa: ASSSGRSGEAGETQY
v_gene: TRBV3-1; abundance: many; j_gene: TRBJ2-5; CDR3aa: ASSQTGSAETQY
v_gene: TRBV27; abundance: medium-sized; j_gene: TRBJ2-3; CDR3aa: ASSHGSTDTQY
v_gene: TRBV20-1; abundance: many; j_gene: TRBJ2-1; CDR3aa: SARGDRGIDEQF
v_gene: TRBV2; abundance: few; j_gene: TRBJ2-7; CDR3aa: ASSHRDLYEQY
v_gene: TRBV25-1; abundance: many; j_gene: TRBJ2-3; CDR3aa: ASSVVGTDTQY
v_gene: TRBV12-3/TRBV12-4; abundance: many; j_gene: TRBJ2-3; CDR3aa: ASSPPGADTQY
v_gene: TRBV5-1; abundance: many; j_gene: TRBJ1-4; CDR3aa: ASGEARTNEKLF
v_gene: TRBV5-4; abundance: -; j_gene: TRBJ2-3; CDR3aa: ASSSGRVNTQY
v_gene: TRBV7-8; abundance: medium-sized; j_gene: TRBJ1-1; CDR3aa: ASSLETGLTEAF
v_gene: TRBV7-9; abundance: many; j_gene: TRBJ1-5; CDR3aa: ASSLVRGIDNQPQH
v_gene: TRBV2; abundance: once; j_gene: TRBJ2-1; CDR3aa: ASSERLAGVRNEQF
v_gene: TRBV20-1; abundance: many; j_gene: TRBJ2-1; CDR3aa: SARDYRGDDNEQF
v_gene: TRBV2; abundance: medium-sized; j_gene: TRBJ2-7; CDR3aa: ASSEQGQAVYEQY
v_gene: TRBV19; abundance: few; j_gene: TRBJ2-1; CDR3aa: ASSIRVQHEQF
v_gene: TRBV5-1; abundance: many; j_gene: TRBJ1-1; CDR3aa: ASSPAGFNEAF
v_gene: TRBV5-1; abundance: many; j_gene: TRBJ2-3; CDR3aa: ASSLLLAGDTQY
v_gene: TRBV4-1; abundance: many; j_gene: TRBJ1-4; CDR3aa: ASSQLQGQEKLF
v_gene: TRBV5-1; abundance: many; j_gene: TRBJ1-1; CDR3aa: ASSFGRGGLQNTEAF
v_gene: TRBV13; abundance: many; j_gene: TRBJ2-1; CDR3aa: ASSRVQGRSNEQF
v_gene: TRBV20-1; abundance: many; j_gene: TRBJ1-5; CDR3aa: SASQENQPQH
v_gene: TRBV20-1; abundance: many; j_gene: TRBJ2-7; CDR3aa: SPSFGRNYEQY
v_gene: TRBV9; abundance: medium-sized; j_gene: TRBJ1-1; CDR3aa: ASSAAGQSSEAF
v_gene: TRBV5-1; abundance: many; j_gene: TRBJ1-5; CDR3aa: ASSLARQGRNQPQH
v_gene: TRBV6-5; abundance: many; j_gene: TRBJ2-5; CDR3aa: ASSSRTGIETQY
v_gene: TRBV11-2; abundance: many; j_gene: TRBJ1-3; CDR3aa: ASSGGTVSGNTIY
v_gene: TRBV20-1; abundance: many; j_gene: TRBJ2-5; CDR3aa: SAGTSLQETQY
v_gene: TRBV10-3; abundance: many; j_gene: TRBJ1-1; CDR3aa: AISRITLGQLNTEAF
v_gene: TRBV10-3; abundance: medium-sized; j_gene: TRBJ2-1; CDR3aa: AISESTGPGIYNEQF
v_gene: TRBV20-1; abundance: many; j_gene: TRBJ2-5; CDR3aa: SARALSAGRAGETQY
v_gene: TRBV13; abundance: -; j_gene: TRBJ1-1; CDR3aa: ASSLDTENTEAF
v_gene: TRBV6-1; abundance: many; j_gene: TRBJ2-7; CDR3aa: ASSEPGQSYEQY
v_gene: TRBV5-1; abundance: many; j_gene: TRBJ2-2; CDR3aa: ASSTTTGVNTGELF
v_gene: TRBV5-4; abundance: many; j_gene: TRBJ2-2; CDR3aa: ASSLDIGGALIAGELF
v_gene: TRBV5-5; abundance: many; j_gene: TRBJ2-1; CDR3aa: ASSLRAGVTYDNEQF
v_gene: TRBV5-1; abundance: many; j_gene: TRBJ1-6; CDR3aa: ASSSDPGQGNSPLH
v_gene: TRBV12-3/TRBV12-4; abundance: -; j_gene: TRBJ2-1; CDR3aa: ASSPRAGEQF
v_gene: TRBV5-1; abundance: many; j_gene: TRBJ2-7; CDR3aa: ASSFIPPSGGAGEQY
v_gene: TRBV12-3/TRBV12-4; abundance: many; j_gene: TRBJ1-1; CDR3aa: ASSFSQKNTEAF
v_gene: TRBV29-1; abundance: -; j_gene: TRBJ1-2; CDR3aa: SVCCPRGGYT
v_gene: TRBV14; abundance: medium-sized; j_gene: TRBJ2-1; CDR3aa: ASSQESGDSYNEQF
v_gene: TRBV7-9; abundance: many; j_gene: TRBJ2-3; CDR3aa: ASSSPPDRMGPDTQY
v_gene: TRBV28; abundance: many; j_gene: TRBJ2-7; CDR3aa: ASSLGGLAGGLVVYEQY
v_gene: TRBV3-1; abundance: many; j_gene: TRBJ2-7; CDR3aa: ASSQDLGQGPYEQY
v_gene: TRBV5-1; abundance: medium-sized; j_gene: TRBJ2-1; CDR3aa: ASSFGLVNEQF